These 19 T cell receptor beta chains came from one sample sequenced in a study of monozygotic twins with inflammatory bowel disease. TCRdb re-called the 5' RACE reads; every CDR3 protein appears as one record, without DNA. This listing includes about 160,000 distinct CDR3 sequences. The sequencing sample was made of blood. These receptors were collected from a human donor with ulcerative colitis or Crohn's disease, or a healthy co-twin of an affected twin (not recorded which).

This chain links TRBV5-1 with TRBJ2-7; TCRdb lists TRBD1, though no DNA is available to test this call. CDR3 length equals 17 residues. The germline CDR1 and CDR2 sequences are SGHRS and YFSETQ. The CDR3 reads CASSLGFGTGSSYEQYF.

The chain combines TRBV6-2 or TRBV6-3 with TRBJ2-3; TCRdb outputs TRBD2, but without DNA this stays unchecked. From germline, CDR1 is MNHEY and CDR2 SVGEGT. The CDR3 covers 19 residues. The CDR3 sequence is CASSYDLRGLAGYTDTQYF.

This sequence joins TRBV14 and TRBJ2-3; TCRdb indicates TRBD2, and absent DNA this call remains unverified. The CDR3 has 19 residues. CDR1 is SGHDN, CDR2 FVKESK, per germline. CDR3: CASSQVGFATSGFTDTQYF.

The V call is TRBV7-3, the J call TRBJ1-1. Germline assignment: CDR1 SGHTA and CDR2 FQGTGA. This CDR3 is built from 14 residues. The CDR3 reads CASSLMAENTEAFF. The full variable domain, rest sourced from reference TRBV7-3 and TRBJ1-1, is GAGVSQTPSNKVTEKGKYVELRCDPISGHTALYWYRQSLGQGPEFLIYFQGTGAADDSGLPNDRFFAVRPEGSVSTLKIQRTERGDSAVYLCASSLMAENTEAFFGQGTRLTVV.

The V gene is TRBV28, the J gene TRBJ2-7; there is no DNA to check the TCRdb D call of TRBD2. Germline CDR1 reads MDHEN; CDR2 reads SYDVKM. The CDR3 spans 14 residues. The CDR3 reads CASSSGPISYEQYF.

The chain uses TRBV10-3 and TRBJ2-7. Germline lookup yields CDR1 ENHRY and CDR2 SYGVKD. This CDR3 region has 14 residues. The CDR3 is CAISFGQGSYEQYF.

Here the CDR3 reads CASTFRTGYYNEQFF. This chain connects TRBV19 to TRBJ2-1. The CDR3 is made up of 15 amino acids. The germline CDR1 and CDR2 sequences are LNHDA and SQIVND (reference sequence).

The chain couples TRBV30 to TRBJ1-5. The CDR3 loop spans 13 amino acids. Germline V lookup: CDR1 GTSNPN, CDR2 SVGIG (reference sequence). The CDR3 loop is CAWARDQNQPQHF.

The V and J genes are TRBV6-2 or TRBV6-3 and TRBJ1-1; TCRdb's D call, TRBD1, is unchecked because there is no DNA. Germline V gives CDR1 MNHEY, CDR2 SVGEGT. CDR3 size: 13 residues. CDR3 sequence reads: CASRKTTGAEAFF.

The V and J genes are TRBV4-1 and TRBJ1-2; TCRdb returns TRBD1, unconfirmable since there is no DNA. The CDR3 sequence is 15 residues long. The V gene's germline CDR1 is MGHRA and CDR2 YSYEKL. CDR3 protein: CASSQASGGTYGYTF.

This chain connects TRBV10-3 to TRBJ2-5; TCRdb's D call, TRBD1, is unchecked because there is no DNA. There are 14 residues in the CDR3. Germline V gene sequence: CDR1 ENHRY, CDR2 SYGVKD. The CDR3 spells CAISGTGGQETQYF.

CDR3 protein: CASSQQGGGEKLFF. The J gene is TRBJ1-4, the V gene TRBV4-1; with no DNA, the TCRdb D assignment of TRBD1 cannot be verified. This CDR3 region has 14 residues. Germline V lookup: CDR1 MGHRA, CDR2 YSYEKL.

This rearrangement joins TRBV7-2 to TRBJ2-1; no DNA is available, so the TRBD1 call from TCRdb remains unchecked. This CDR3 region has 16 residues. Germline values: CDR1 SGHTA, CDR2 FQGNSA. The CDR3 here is CASSLAGDRVYNEQFF.

This chain's CDR3 is CATSDSTHPGNEKLFF. The V call is TRBV24-1, the J call TRBJ1-4; TCRdb's D gene call, TRBD1, goes unchecked for lack of DNA. Germline CDR1 reads KGHDR; CDR2 reads SFDVKD. The CDR3 sequence is 16 residues long.

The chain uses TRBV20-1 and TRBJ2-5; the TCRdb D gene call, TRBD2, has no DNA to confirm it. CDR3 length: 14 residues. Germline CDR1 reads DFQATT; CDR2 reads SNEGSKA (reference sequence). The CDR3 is CSARGSINQETQYF.

CDR3: CASSFFQGGSGELFF. The rearrangement uses TRBV5-1 and TRBJ2-2; TCRdb selects TRBD1, and the lack of DNA leaves this call unchecked. This CDR3 has 15 residues. The germline CDR1 and CDR2 sequences are SGHRS and YFSETQ.

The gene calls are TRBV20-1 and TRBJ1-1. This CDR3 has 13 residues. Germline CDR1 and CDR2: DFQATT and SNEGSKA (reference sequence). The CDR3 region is CSARAGHNTEAFF.

The CDR3 protein is CSASRDSRKYNEQFF. The chain joins TRBV20-1 to TRBJ2-1; TCRdb calls TRBD1, which cannot be checked without DNA. Germline V CDR1 and CDR2: DFQATT, SNEGSKA (reference sequence). The CDR3 is made up of 15 amino acids.

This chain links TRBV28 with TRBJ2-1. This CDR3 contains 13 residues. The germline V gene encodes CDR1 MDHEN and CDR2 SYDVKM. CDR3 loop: CASIWTGYNEQFF. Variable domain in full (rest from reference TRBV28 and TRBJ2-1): DVKVTQSSRYLVKRTGEKVFLECVQDMDHENMFWYRQDPGLGLRLIYFSYDVKMKEKGDIPEGYSVSREKKERFSLILESASTNQTSMYLCASIWTGYNEQFFGPGTRLTVL.